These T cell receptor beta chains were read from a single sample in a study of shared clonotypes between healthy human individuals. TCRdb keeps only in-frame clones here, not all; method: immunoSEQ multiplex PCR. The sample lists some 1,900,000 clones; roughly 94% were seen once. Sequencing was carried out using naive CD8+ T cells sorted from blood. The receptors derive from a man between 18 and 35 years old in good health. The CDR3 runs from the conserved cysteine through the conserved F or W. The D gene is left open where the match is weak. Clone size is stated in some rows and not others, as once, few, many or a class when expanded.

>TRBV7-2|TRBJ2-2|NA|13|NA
CASSLGAPGELFF
TGTGCCAGCAGCTTAGGCGCTCCCGGGGAGCTGTTTTTT
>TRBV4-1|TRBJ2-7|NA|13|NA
CASSQVGTHEQYF
TGCGCCAGCAGCCAAGTTGGGACTCACGAGCAGTACTTC
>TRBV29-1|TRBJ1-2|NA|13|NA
CSAGNFDNYGYTF
TGCAGCGCCGGGAACTTTGATAACTATGGCTACACCTTC
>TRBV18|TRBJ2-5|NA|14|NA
CASSPPGPWETQYF
TGTGCCAGCTCACCCCCGGGCCCCTGGGAGACCCAGTACTTC
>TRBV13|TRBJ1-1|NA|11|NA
CASSLMGEAFF
TGTGCCAGCAGCTTAATGGGAGAAGCTTTCTTT
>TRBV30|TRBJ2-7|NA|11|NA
CAWSLGGEQYF
TGTGCCTGGAGTCTTGGGGGCGAGCAGTACTTC
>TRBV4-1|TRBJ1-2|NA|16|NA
CASSLFGSGDGYGYTF
TGCGCCAGCAGCCTATTTGGGTCCGGTGACGGCTATGGCTACACCTTC
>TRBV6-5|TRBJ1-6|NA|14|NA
CASRVEQGNSPLHF
TGTGCCAGCAGGGTGGAGCAGGGTAATTCACCCCTCCACTTT
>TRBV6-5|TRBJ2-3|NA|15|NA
CASGGDGPTTDTQYF
TGTGCCAGCGGGGGTGACGGGCCTACCACAGATACGCAGTATTTT
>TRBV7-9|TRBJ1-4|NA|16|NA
CASSFFTGSGNEKLFF
TGTGCCAGCAGCTTCTTTACAGGGAGCGGAAATGAAAAACTGTTTTTT
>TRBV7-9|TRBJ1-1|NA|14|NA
CASSLGEVNTEAFF
TGTGCCAGCAGCTTAGGAGAAGTGAACACTGAAGCTTTCTTT
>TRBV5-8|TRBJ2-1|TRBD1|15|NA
CASSTGQGSYNEQFF
TGTGCCAGCAGCACCGGACAGGGCTCCTACAATGAGCAGTTCTTC
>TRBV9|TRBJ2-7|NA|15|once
CASSFSQGGSYEQYF
TGTGCCAGCAGCTTTAGCCAGGGTGGGTCCTACGAGCAGTACTTC
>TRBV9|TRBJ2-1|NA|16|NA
CASSVAERTSYNEQFF
TGTGCCAGCAGCGTAGCAGAAAGAACCTCCTACAATGAGCAGTTCTTC
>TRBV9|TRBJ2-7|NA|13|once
CASSVGKGYEQYF
TGTGCCAGCAGCGTAGGAAAGGGGTACGAGCAGTACTTC
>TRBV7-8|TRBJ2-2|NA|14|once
CASSPQPPTGELFF
TGTGCCAGCAGCCCCCAACCGCCTACCGGGGAGCTGTTTTTT
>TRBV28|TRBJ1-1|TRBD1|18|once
CASSLTAVRQGVSTEAFF
TGTGCCAGCAGTTTAACCGCAGTGAGACAGGGGGTAAGCACTGAAGCTTTCTTT
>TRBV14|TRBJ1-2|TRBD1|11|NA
CASRTGHGYTF
TGTGCCAGCAGGACAGGGCACGGCTACACCTTC
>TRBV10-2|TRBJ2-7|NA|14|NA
CASSESLGNYEQYF
TGCGCCAGCAGTGAGTCGTTAGGTAACTACGAGCAGTACTTC
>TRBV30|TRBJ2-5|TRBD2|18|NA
CAWSELAGGNLGLETQYF
TGTGCCTGGAGCGAACTAGCGGGGGGGAACCTGGGGTTGGAGACCCAGTACTTC
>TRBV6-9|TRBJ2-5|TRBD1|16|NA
CASSYPLTGDQETQYF
TGTGCCAGCAGTTACCCATTGACAGGGGATCAAGAGACCCAGTACTTC
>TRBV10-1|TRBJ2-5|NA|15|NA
CASSESGYEQETQYF
TGCGCCAGCAGTGAGTCAGGCTATGAACAAGAGACCCAGTACTTC
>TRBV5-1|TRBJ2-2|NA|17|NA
CASTTEYGGLNTGELFF
TGCGCCAGCACCACGGAATACGGCGGGCTGAACACCGGGGAGCTGTTTTTT
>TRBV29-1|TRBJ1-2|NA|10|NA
CSSASYGYTF
TGCAGCTCCGCTTCCTATGGCTACACCTTC
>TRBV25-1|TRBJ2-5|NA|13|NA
CASSVLAEETQYF
TGTGCCAGCAGTGTGCTAGCAGAAGAGACCCAGTACTTC
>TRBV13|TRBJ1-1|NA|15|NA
CASSSDGNMNTEAFF
TGTGCCAGCAGCTCCGACGGAAACATGAACACTGAAGCTTTCTTT
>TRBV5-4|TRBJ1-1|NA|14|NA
CASSPDLGPAEAFF
TGTGCCAGCAGCCCCGATTTAGGTCCGGCTGAAGCTTTCTTT
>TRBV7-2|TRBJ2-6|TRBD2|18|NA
CASSLGLAGYSGANVLTF
TGTGCCAGCAGCTTGGGACTAGCGGGATACTCTGGGGCCAACGTCCTGACTTTC
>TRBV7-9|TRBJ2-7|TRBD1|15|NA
CASSFFTGVAYEQYF
TGTGCCAGCAGCTTCTTTACAGGGGTTGCCTACGAGCAGTACTTC
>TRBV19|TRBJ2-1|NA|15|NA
CASSIDSLGDNEQFF
TGTGCCAGTAGTATCGATTCCTTGGGAGACAATGAGCAGTTCTTC
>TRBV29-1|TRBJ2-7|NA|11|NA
CSVSQGAEQYF
TGCAGCGTCTCTCAGGGTGCCGAGCAGTACTTC
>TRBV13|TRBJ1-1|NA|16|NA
CASSQNRARWNTEAFF
TGTGCCAGCAGCCAAAACAGGGCCCGGTGGAATACTGAAGCTTTCTTT
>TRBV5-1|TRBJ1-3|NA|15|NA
CASSLSGISGNTIYF
TGCGCCAGCAGCTTGTCAGGGATCTCTGGAAACACCATATATTTT
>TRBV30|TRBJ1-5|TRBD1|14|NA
CAWSVQGAGQPQHF
TGTGCCTGGAGTGTGCAGGGGGCAGGTCAGCCCCAGCATTTT
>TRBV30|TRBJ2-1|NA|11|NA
CAWRFYNEQFF
TGTGCCTGGCGATTCTACAATGAGCAGTTCTTC
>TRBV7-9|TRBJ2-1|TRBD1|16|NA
CASSLGGQGSNNEQFF
TGTGCCAGCAGCTTAGGGGGACAGGGTAGCAACAATGAGCAGTTCTTC
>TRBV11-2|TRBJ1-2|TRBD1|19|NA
CASSLGSTGPFTGLYGYTF
TGTGCCAGCAGCTTAGGATCGACAGGGCCTTTTACCGGGCTCTATGGCTACACCTTC
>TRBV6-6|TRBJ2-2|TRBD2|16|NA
CASSPIAGRYAGELFF
TGTGCCAGCAGTCCTATAGCGGGAAGATACGCCGGGGAGCTGTTTTTT
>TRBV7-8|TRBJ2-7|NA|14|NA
CASSLADSSYEQYF
TGTGCCAGCAGCTTAGCGGACAGTTCCTACGAGCAGTACTTC
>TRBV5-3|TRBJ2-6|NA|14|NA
CRGEAPSGANVLTF
TGCAGGGGGGAAGCTCCCTCTGGGGCCAACGTCCTGACTTTC
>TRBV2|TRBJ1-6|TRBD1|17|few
CASSPGQGSSYNSPLHF
TGTGCCAGCAGCCCCGGACAGGGGAGCTCCTATAATTCACCCCTCCACTTT
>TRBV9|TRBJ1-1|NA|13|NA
CASSTGGRTEAFF
TGTGCCAGCAGCACGGGGGGTCGGACTGAAGCTTTCTTT
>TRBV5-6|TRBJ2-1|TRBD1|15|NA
CASKSGTGDLHEQFF
TGTGCCAGCAAGTCCGGGACAGGGGATTTGCATGAGCAGTTCTTC
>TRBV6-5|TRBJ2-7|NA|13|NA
CATAPGSSYEQYF
TGTGCCACCGCCCCCGGCAGTTCCTACGAGCAGTACTTC
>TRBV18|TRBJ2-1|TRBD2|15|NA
CASSNRASGGNEQFF
TGTGCCAGCTCAAACAGGGCTAGCGGGGGCAATGAGCAGTTCTTC
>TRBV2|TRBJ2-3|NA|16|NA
CASSPHGGASTDTQYF
TGTGCCAGCAGTCCGCATGGGGGGGCTAGCACAGATACGCAGTATTTT
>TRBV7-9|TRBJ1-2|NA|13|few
CASSVDGNYGYTF
TGTGCCAGCAGCGTCGACGGAAACTATGGCTACACCTTC
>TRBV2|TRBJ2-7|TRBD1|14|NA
CASSSGQAAYEQYF
TGTGCCAGCAGCTCCGGACAGGCAGCCTACGAGCAGTACTTC
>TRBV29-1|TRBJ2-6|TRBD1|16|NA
CSVEGTGDGGANVLTF
TGCAGCGTTGAGGGGACAGGGGACGGAGGGGCCAACGTCCTGACTTTC